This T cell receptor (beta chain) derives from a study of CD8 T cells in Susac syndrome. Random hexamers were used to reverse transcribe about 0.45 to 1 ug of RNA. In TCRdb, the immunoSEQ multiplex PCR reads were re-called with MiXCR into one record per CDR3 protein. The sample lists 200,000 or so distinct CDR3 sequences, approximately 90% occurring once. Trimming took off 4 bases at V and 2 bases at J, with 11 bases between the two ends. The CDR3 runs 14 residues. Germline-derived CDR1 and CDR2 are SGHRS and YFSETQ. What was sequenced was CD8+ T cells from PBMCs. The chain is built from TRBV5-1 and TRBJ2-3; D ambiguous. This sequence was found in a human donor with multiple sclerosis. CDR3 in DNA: TGCGCCAGCAGCCCGGTTTGGGACACAGATACGCAGTATTTT. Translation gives CASSPVWDTDTQYF.